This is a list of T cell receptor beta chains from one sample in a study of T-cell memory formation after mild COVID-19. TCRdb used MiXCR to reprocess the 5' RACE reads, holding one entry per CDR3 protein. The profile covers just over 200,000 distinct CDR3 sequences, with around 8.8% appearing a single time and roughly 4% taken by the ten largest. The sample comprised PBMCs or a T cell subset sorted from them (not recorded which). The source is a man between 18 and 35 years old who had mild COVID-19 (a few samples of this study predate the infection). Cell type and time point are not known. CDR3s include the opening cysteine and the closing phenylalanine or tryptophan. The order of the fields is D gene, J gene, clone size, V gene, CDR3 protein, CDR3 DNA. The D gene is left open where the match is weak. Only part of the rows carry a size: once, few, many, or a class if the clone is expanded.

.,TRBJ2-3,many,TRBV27,CASRLADSTDTQYF,TGTGCCAGCAGATTAGCGGATAGCACAGATACGCAGTATTTT
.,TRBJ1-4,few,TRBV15,CATSSESHSAKGKLFF,TGTGCCACCAGCAGTGAAAGTCACTCGGCCAAAGGAAAACTGTTTTTT
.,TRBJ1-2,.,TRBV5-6,CASSLDFSSGTTYGYTF,TGTGCCAGCAGCTTGGATTTTTCGTCAGGAACGACGTATGGCTACACCTTC
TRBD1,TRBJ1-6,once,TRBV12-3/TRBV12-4,CASRPDRENSPLHF,TGTGCCAGCAGACCCGACAGGGAGAATTCACCCCTCCACTTT
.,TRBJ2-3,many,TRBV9,CASSVGRGDTQYF,TGTGCCAGCAGCGTAGGCCGAGGGGATACGCAGTATTTT
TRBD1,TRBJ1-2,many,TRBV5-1,CASSVTGLKSYGYTF,TGCGCCAGCAGCGTGACAGGGTTGAAGAGCTATGGCTACACCTTC
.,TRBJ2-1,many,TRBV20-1,CSARAFQGYNEQFF,TGCAGTGCTAGGGCCTTTCAGGGTTACAATGAGCAGTTCTTC
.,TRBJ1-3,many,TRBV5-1,CASSSGRTDPGNTIYF,TGCGCCAGCAGCTCCGGACGGACAGACCCTGGAAACACCATATATTTT
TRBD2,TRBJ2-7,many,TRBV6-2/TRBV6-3,CASSYPAGGYEQYF,TGTGCCAGCAGTTACCCAGCGGGGGGCTACGAGCAGTACTTC
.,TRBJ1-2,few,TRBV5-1,CASSLDGFNYGYTF,TGCGCCAGCAGCCTCGACGGGTTTAACTATGGCTACACCTTC
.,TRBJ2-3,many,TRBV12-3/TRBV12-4,CASRLNLADTQYF,TGTGCCAGCAGGTTAAACCTCGCGGATACGCAGTATTTT
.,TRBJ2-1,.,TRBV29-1,CSVGRTTGENEQFF,TGCAGCGTTGGTAGGACCACGGGGGAAAATGAGCAGTTCTTC
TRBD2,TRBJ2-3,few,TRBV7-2,CASSRAGTSTDTQYF,TGTGCCAGCAGCCGAGCGGGAACTAGCACAGATACGCAGTATTTT
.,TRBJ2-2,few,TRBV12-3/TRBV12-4,CASSLVSGELFF,TGTGCCAGCAGTTTAGTGAGCGGGGAGCTGTTTTTT
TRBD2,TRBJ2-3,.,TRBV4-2,CASSQEGSGAITDTQYF,TGTGCCAGCAGCCAAGAAGGTAGCGGGGCGATCACAGATACGCAGTATTTT
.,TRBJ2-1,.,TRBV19,CASSIQAGGFYNEQFF,TGTGCCAGTAGTATACAGGCAGGGGGGTTTTACAATGAGCAGTTCTTC
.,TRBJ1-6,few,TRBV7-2,CASNLDASSYNSPLHF,TGTGCCAGCAACCTTGACGCAAGCTCCTATAATTCACCCCTCCACTTT
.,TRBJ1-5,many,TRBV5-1,CASSLGGAQPQHF,TGCGCCAGCAGCTTGGGAGGGGCTCAGCCCCAGCATTTT
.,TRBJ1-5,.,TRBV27,CASSLSWNVPQHF,TGTGCCAGCAGTTTATCCTGGAATGTGCCCCAGCATTTT
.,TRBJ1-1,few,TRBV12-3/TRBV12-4,CASSFGGAGEAFF,TGTGCCAGCAGTTTCGGGGGGGCCGGTGAAGCTTTCTTT
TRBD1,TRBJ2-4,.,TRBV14,CASSPTMPGGIQYF,TGTGCCAGCAGTCCAACGATGCCAGGGGGCATTCAGTACTTC
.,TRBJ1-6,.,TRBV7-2,CASSLARDNSPLHF,TGTGCCAGCAGCTTAGCACGGGATAATTCACCCCTCCACTTT
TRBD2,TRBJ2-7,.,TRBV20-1,CSARVSGGAGGSYEQYF,TGCAGTGCTAGGGTTAGCGGGGGGGCCGGTGGGTCCTACGAGCAGTACTTC
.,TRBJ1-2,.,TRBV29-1,CSVDVGGYGYTF,TGCAGCGTTGATGTAGGAGGTTATGGCTACACCTTC
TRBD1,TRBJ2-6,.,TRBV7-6,CASSSGTVSGANVLTF,TGTGCCAGCAGCTCGGGGACAGTCTCTGGGGCCAACGTCCTGACTTTC
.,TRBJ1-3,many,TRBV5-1,CASSLEAAGNTIYF,TGCGCCAGCAGCTTGGAGGCAGCTGGAAACACCATATATTTT
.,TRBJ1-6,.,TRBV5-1,CASSLNRWTNSPLHF,TGCGCCAGCAGCTTGAACCGGTGGACAAATTCACCCCTCCACTTT
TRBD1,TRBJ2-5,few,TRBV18,CASSPTGSQETQYF,TGTGCCAGCTCACCGACAGGGTCACAAGAGACCCAGTACTTC
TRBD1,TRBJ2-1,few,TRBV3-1,CASSQDPRGLGNEQFF,TGTGCCAGCAGCCAAGATCCCAGGGGGCTTGGCAATGAGCAGTTCTTC
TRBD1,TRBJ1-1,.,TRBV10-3,CAISEPDRGGMNTEAFF,TGTGCCATCAGTGAACCCGACAGGGGCGGGATGAACACTGAAGCTTTCTTT
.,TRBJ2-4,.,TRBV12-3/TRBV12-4,CASSRLENIQYF,TGTGCCAGCAGCCGCCTCGAAAACATTCAGTACTTC
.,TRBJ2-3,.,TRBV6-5,CASSYSLGADTQYF,TGTGCCAGCAGTTACTCGTTGGGGGCAGATACGCAGTATTTT
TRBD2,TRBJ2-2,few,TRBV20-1,CSARTSGGTRVTGELFF,TGCAGTGCCAGGACTAGCGGGGGGACTCGAGTCACCGGGGAGCTGTTTTTT
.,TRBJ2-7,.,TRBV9,CASSPSWGEQYF,TGTGCCAGCAGCCCGAGTTGGGGCGAGCAGTACTTC
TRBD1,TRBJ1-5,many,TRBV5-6,CASSLSGGDQPQHF,TGTGCCAGCAGCTTGTCAGGGGGCGATCAGCCCCAGCATTTT
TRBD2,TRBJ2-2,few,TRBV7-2,CASSRDYNTGELFF,TGTGCCAGCAGCCGGGACTATAACACCGGGGAGCTGTTTTTT
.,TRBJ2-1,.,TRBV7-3,CASKLTGTDNEQFF,TGTGCCAGCAAACTTACCGGGACCGACAATGAGCAGTTCTTC
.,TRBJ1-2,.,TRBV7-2,CASSPHGDGYTF,TGTGCCAGCAGCCCCCACGGGGATGGCTACACCTTC
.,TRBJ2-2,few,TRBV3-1,CASSQINRRRELFF,TGTGCCAGCAGCCAAATAAACCGACGGAGGGAGCTGTTTTTT
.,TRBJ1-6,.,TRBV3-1,CASSRTESSYNSPLHF,TGTGCCAGCAGCCGGACAGAAAGCTCCTATAATTCACCCCTCCACTTT
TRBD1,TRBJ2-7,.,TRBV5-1,CASSLGQGPGEQYF,TGCGCCAGCAGCCTTGGACAGGGCCCAGGCGAGCAGTACTTC
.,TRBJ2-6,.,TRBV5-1,CASSLSSFYSGANVLTF,TGCGCCAGCAGCTTGTCTTCCTTCTACTCTGGGGCCAACGTCCTGACTTTC
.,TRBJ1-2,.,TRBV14,CASSQGFVDYGYTF,TGTGCCAGCAGCCAAGGTTTCGTAGACTATGGCTACACCTTC